This TCR beta chain was profiled in a study of T cell responses to AZD1222 COVID-19 vaccine. Study in general: Pooling was applied to second doses at about 4 or about 12 weeks.

Points from the study as a whole: All repertoire sampling was performed exclusively after the peak T cell response. Across the whole spike, CD4 TCRs peaked at regions 160-218 and 743-854.

The V and J ends lost 4 bases and 2 bases respectively, with 11 bases between them. The CDR3 contains 14 residues. Germline-derived CDR1 and CDR2 are GTSNPN and SVGIG (reference sequence). Profiled with immunoSEQ multiplex PCR; TCRdb holds only in-frame clones, not every one. The data hold some 130,000 clones, with about four fifths observed a single time. With regard to this clone: Antigen specificity is unknown.

The receptor's source is an adult in good health. The source was peripheral blood, collected on day 0 of AZD1222 vaccination. The rearrangement uses TRBV30 and TRBJ2-2, with D perhaps TRBD1 (5 bases). CDR3 DNA sequence: TGTGCCTGGATGAACAGGCTCAACACCGGGGAGCTGTTTTTT. Translating gives CAWMNRLNTGELFF.